A selection of T cell receptor beta chains follows, all from one sample in a study of OX40 agonist ivuxolimab in advanced cancers. Clones were read by immunoSEQ multiplex PCR, and TCRdb kept only the in-frame ones, dropping some. The profile covers tens of thousands of clones, with over 75% appearing a single time and around 2% taken by the ten largest. This specimen was CD4+ or CD8+ T cells sorted from blood, taken in a trial of the OX40 agonist ivuxolimab. The receptors shown here come from an adult with an advanced solid tumor such as melanoma, head and neck, liver or kidney cancer. The CDR3 runs from the conserved cysteine through the conserved F or W. Fields, in order: V gene, CDR3 length, J gene, CDR3 protein.

V gene: TRBV7-2; CDR3 length: 16; J gene: TRBJ2-5; CDR3 protein: CASSPRTSGTQETQYF
V gene: TRBV5-8; CDR3 length: 14; J gene: TRBJ1-1; CDR3 protein: CASSRGTRGTEAFF
V gene: TRBV18; CDR3 length: 15; J gene: TRBJ2-1; CDR3 protein: CASSPRDRGTNEQFF
V gene: TRBV4-1; CDR3 length: 15; J gene: TRBJ2-2; CDR3 protein: CASSHGKSNAGELFF
V gene: TRBV19; CDR3 length: 16; J gene: TRBJ2-2; CDR3 protein: CASSARLAGYTGELFF
V gene: TRBV7-8; CDR3 length: 14; J gene: TRBJ1-2; CDR3 protein: CASSLMGSNYGYTF
V gene: TRBV28; CDR3 length: 17; J gene: TRBJ1-3; CDR3 protein: CASSLRRRTGAGNTIYF
V gene: TRBV28; CDR3 length: 11; J gene: TRBJ2-7; CDR3 protein: CASSLAGAPYF
V gene: TRBV10-1; CDR3 length: 16; J gene: TRBJ2-1; CDR3 protein: CASSDRTSGRVNEQFF
V gene: TRBV21-1; CDR3 length: 16; J gene: TRBJ1-5; CDR3 protein: CASRGCRQHSNQPQHF
V gene: TRBV5-4; CDR3 length: 14; J gene: TRBJ2-1; CDR3 protein: CASSPRRERDEQFF
V gene: TRBV9; CDR3 length: 13; J gene: TRBJ1-2; CDR3 protein: CASSVEGHYGYTF
V gene: TRBV7-2; CDR3 length: 14; J gene: TRBJ2-7; CDR3 protein: CASSLSGLGYEQYF
V gene: TRBV2; CDR3 length: 14; J gene: TRBJ2-7; CDR3 protein: CASSEGRTRGEQYF
V gene: TRBV30; CDR3 length: 15; J gene: TRBJ1-4; CDR3 protein: CAWGAGGSLNEKLFF
V gene: TRBV5-1; CDR3 length: 15; J gene: TRBJ2-3; CDR3 protein: CASSLSAASTDTQYF
V gene: TRBV7-9; CDR3 length: 15; J gene: TRBJ1-2; CDR3 protein: CASGLAGAPPYGYTF